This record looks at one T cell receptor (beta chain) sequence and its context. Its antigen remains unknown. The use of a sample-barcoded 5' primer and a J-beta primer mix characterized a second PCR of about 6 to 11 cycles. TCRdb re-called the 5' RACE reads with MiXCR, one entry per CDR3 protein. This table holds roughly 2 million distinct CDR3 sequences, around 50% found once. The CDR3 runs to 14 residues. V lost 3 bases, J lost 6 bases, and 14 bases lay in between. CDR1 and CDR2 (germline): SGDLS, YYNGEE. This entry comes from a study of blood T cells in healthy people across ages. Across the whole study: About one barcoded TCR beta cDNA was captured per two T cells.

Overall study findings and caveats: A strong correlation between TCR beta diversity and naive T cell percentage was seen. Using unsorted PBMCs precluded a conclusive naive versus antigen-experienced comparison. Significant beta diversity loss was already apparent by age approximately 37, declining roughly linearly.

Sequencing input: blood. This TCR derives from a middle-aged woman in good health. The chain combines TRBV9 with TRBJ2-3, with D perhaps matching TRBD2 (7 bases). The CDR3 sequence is CASSATGGRDTQYF. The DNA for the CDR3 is TGTGCCAGCAGCGCCACGGGGGGCCGGGATACGCAGTATTTT.